The source of this TCR beta chain is a study of blood T cell repertoires in COVID-19. The germline V and J ends were trimmed by 1 base and 1 base, with 10 bases remaining between them. From germline, CDR1 is SGHTA and CDR2 FQGNSA. CDR3 length: 15 residues. Data came from immunoSEQ multiplex PCR; TCRdb stores just in-frame clones and leaves some out. Altogether roughly 380,000 clones are present, approximately 89% being singletons, with the ten largest covering about 1.6%. The sequence was obtained from a woman aged 40 to 49 with COVID-19, enrolled during active disease. The V call is TRBV7-2, the J call TRBJ2-5; TRBD1 might be the D (6 bases). The source material was peripheral blood. In DNA form, the CDR3 reads TGTGCCAGCAGCTTAGAGGGACATATCCAAGAGACCCAGTACTTC. Translating it yields CASSLEGHIQETQYF. Full variable domain (rest looked up from reference TRBV7-2 and TRBJ2-5): GAGVSQSPSNKVTEKGKDVELRCDPISGHTALYWYRQSLGQGLEFLIYFQGNSAPDKSGLPSDRFSAERTGGSVSTLTIQRTQQEDSAVYLCASSLEGHIQETQYFGPGTRLLVL.